These 21 T cell receptor beta chains came from one sample sequenced in a study of T cells in Graves' hyperthyroidism and ophthalmopathy. TCR beta CDR3 regions were amplified from RNA. Carried out on the TCR CDR3, a first-round RT-PCR used the HTBI primer set. TCRdb analysed the multiplex PCR reads with MiXCR anew, one entry per CDR3 protein. This table has about 400,000 distinct CDR3 sequences, around 15% appearing once. The sample comprised blood. The receptor source for this set is a man between 50 and 59 years old with Graves' ophthalmopathy.

On this clonotype: A much larger clone differs from this one at a single base, so this may be a read error. This chain uses TRBV15 with TRBJ2-6; D is undetermined. The CDR3 sequence is 18 residues long. Germline V gives CDR1 LNHNV, CDR2 YYDKDF (reference sequence). This CDR3 is CVTSRDFVEAPGANVLTF. The DNA of the CDR3 is TGTGTCACCAGCAGAGATTTCGTAGAAGCCCCCGGGGCCAACGTCCTGACTTTC.

This clonotype was observed at least ten times. The chain employs TRBV28 and TRBJ1-4; D unclear. The CDR3 has 15 amino acids. V was clipped by 8 bases and J by 0 bases, with 13 bases between them. CDR1 and CDR2 from the germline V gene are MDHEN and SYDVKM. This CDR3 is CASSREVATNEKLFF. DNA of the CDR3: TGTGCCAGCTCTCGAGAGGTTGCAACTAATGAAAAACTGTTTTTT.

There are a few counts of this clonotype. The rearrangement uses TRBV7-9 and TRBJ1-5; D is undetermined. CDR1 and CDR2 (germline): SEHNR, FQNEAQ (reference sequence). V was trimmed by 4 bases and J by 1 base, leaving 8 bases between them. The CDR3 totals 14 residues. The chain's CDR3 is CASSYGQSNQPQHF. As DNA, the CDR3 is TGTGCCAGCAGCTATGGGCAAAGCAATCAGCCCCAGCATTTT.

The V call is TRBV14, the J call TRBJ2-2, with D possibly TRBD1 on 6 matching bases. The CDR3 has 17 residues. V lost 0 bases to trimming and J lost 0 bases, with 11 bases between them. The germline gives CDR1 SGHDN, CDR2 FVKESK. The CDR3 DNA reads TGTGCCAGCAGCCAAGATTTACAGGGACCGAACACCGGGGAGCTGTTTTTT. Its translation is CASSQDLQGPNTGELFF.

V usage is TRBV27 and J usage is TRBJ1-1; D gene ambiguous. This CDR3 comprises 13 residues. V was shortened by 5 bases and J by 5 bases, with 12 bases between the two germline ends. Per germline, CDR1 MNHEY and CDR2 SMNVEV (reference sequence). For the CDR3, the DNA is TGTGCCAGCAGTGAAGAGGAAAGGACTGAAGCTTTCTTT. It specifies CASSEEERTEAFF.

This clonotype has at least ten counts. The chain couples TRBV3-1 to TRBJ2-5; D tentatively reads TRBD1 or TRBD2 (5 bases each). The germline V gene has CDR1 LGHDT and CDR2 YNNKEL (reference sequence). This CDR3 region has 14 residues. Trimming pared 4 bases from V and 4 bases from J, leaving 13 bases between. The chain's CDR3 is CASSPGTQIETQYF. The CDR3 DNA reads TGTGCCAGCAGCCCAGGGACCCAAATAGAGACCCAGTACTTC.

The chain combines TRBV14 with TRBJ1-1, with unresolved D. This CDR3 is 14 amino acids long. Germline-derived CDR1 and CDR2 are SGHDN and FVKESK. V was cut by 1 base and J by 8 bases, with 14 bases left in between. CDR3 in DNA: TGTGCCAGCAGCCAAGGGGTTAAACCCAAAGAAGCTTTCTTT. It specifies CASSQGVKPKEAFF.

This clonotype was counted between two and nine times. V gene TRBV7-6 combines with J gene TRBJ1-3, with D unresolved. Germline assignment: CDR1 SGHVS and CDR2 FNYEAQ. V lost 5 bases to trimming and J lost 4 bases, with 15 bases between them. The CDR3 consists of 15 residues. CDR3 sequence: CASSPGRYQGNTIYF. As DNA, the CDR3 is TGTGCCAGCAGCCCAGGACGGTACCAAGGAAACACCATATATTTT.

This clonotype has ten or more counts. This rearrangement joins TRBV15 to TRBJ2-3, with 12 bases matching TRBD2. The CDR3 extends over 15 amino acids. Germline loops: CDR1 LNHNV, CDR2 YYDKDF (reference sequence). V lost 3 bases and J lost 5; bases outside the gene matches: 3. CDR3 sequence (DNA): TGTGCCACCAGCAGGACTAGCGGGAGACAAGATACGCAGTATTTT. This sequence encodes CATSRTSGRQDTQYF.

The table lists this clonotype with many counts. CDR3 region: CASSFRLAPKPKLAKNIQYF. The CDR3 DNA is TGTGCCAGCAGCTTTCGGTTAGCGCCGAAACCAAAGCTAGCCAAAAACATTCAGTACTTC. The chain employs TRBV7-3 and TRBJ2-4; possibly TRBD2 for D (5 bases). The CDR3 runs to 20 residues. Deletions cut 3 bases from V and 0 bases from J, with 24 bases between. Germline-derived CDR1 and CDR2 are SGHTA and FQGTGA. The complete variable domain, with remaining parts taken from reference TRBV7-3 and TRBJ2-4, reads GAGVSQTPSNKVTEKGKYVELRCDPISGHTALYWYRQSLGQGPEFLIYFQGTGAADDSGLPNDRFFAVRPEGSVSTLKIQRTERGDSAVYLCASSFRLAPKPKLAKNIQYFGAGTRLSVL.

The rearrangement uses TRBV20-1 and TRBJ2-7; 9 nucleotides match TRBD1. CDR3 size: 13 residues. Looked up from germline, CDR1 is DFQATT and CDR2 is SNEGSKA (reference sequence). The V gene end was trimmed by 4 bases and the J gene end by 7 bases; junction bases not matched to a gene: 8. The CDR3 region is CSATGTGTEEQYF. The CDR3 bases are TGCAGTGCTACCGGGACAGGGACGGAGGAGCAGTACTTC.

CDR3: CASSLEIQETQYF. For the CDR3, the DNA is TGCGCCAGCAGCTTGGAAATTCAAGAGACCCAGTACTTC. V and J are TRBV5-1 and TRBJ2-5; D is uncertain. Between the trimmed V and J ends, which lost 0 bases and 2 bases, there was a span of 5 bases. This CDR3 is 13 amino acids long. Germline CDR1 SGHRS, CDR2 YFSETQ. The full variable domain, its missing parts supplied by reference TRBV5-1 and TRBJ2-5, is KAGVTQTPRYLIKTRGQQVTLSCSPISGHRSVSWYQQTPGQGLQFLFEYFSETQRNKGNFPGRFSGRQFSNSRSEMNVSTLELGDSALYLCASSLEIQETQYFGPGTRLLVL.

This clonotype was detected a few times. This may arise from a read error, as a much more abundant clone is one base away. The gene calls are TRBV3-1 and TRBJ2-7, with D unresolved. V lost 2 bases, J lost 2 bases, and 4 bases lay in between. CDR1 and CDR2 from the germline V gene are LGHDT and YNNKEL (reference sequence). CDR3 size: 12 residues. The CDR3 loop reads CASSQSPYEQYF. In DNA, the CDR3 is TGTGCCAGCAGCCAAAGTCCCTACGAGCAGTACTTC.

This chain uses TRBV20-1 with TRBJ2-1; D not certain. The CDR3 is made up of 11 amino acids. Germline V CDR1 and CDR2: DFQATT, SNEGSKA (reference sequence). V lost 5 bases to trimming and J lost 5 bases, with 7 bases between them. The CDR3 loop is CSADLNNEQFF. Here the CDR3 DNA reads TGCAGTGCTGACTTGAACAATGAGCAGTTCTTC.

The gene calls are TRBV15 and TRBJ2-3; the D is unclear. Germline V gives CDR1 LNHNV, CDR2 YYDKDF (reference sequence). CDR3 size: 15 residues. V shed 3 bases and J shed 1 base, with 11 bases lying between them. The CDR3 here is CATSRTPAGTDTQYF. In nucleotides, the CDR3 is TGTGCCACCAGCAGGACACCGGCGGGCACAGATACGCAGTATTTT.

The sample holds a few counts of this clonotype. The chain joins TRBV2 to TRBJ1-4; 7 nucleotides match TRBD1. V shed 6 bases, J shed 3 bases, and the junction held 4 bases outside the gene matches. The CDR3 has 14 amino acids. Germline loops: CDR1 SNHLY, CDR2 FYNNEI. CDR3 in DNA: TGTGCCAGCAGGGCAGGGGGATCTAATGAAAAACTGTTTTTT. Translation gives CASRAGGSNEKLFF.

This clonotype was seen ten or more times. The chain combines TRBV6-2 or TRBV6-3 with TRBJ1-1; a weak D match, TRBD1 (6 bases). The CDR3 consists of 15 residues. The V end lost 4 bases, the J end lost 4 bases, and 16 bases lay between the germline ends. The germline CDR1 and CDR2 sequences are MNHEY and SVGEGT. CDR3 nucleotides: TGTGCCAGCAGTTTACAGGGCGTCCAGATCACTGAAGCTTTCTTT. It codes for CASSLQGVQITEAFF.

In this sample, this clonotype turned up a few times. The chain links TRBV19 to TRBJ2-7; a weak D match, TRBD1 (5 bases). Germline CDR1 is LNHDA and CDR2 is SQIVND (reference sequence). The CDR3 totals 13 residues. The V end lost 4 bases, the J end lost 2 bases, and 9 bases lay between the germline ends. The CDR3 here is CASSTGMPYEQYF. The CDR3 DNA follows: TGTGCCAGTAGTACAGGGATGCCCTACGAGCAGTACTTC.

The gene calls are TRBV11-1 and TRBJ2-5, with D possibly called TRBD1 or TRBD2 (5 bases each). This CDR3 has 15 amino acids. The V gene's germline CDR1 is SGHAT and CDR2 FQDESV (reference sequence). The germline V and J ends were trimmed by 1 base and 1 base, with 10 bases remaining between them. This CDR3 is CASSLVRGTQETQYF. The CDR3 DNA sequence: TGTGCCAGCAGCTTAGTTCGAGGGACCCAAGAGACCCAGTACTTC.

The chain couples TRBV29-1 to TRBJ1-1; tentative D call: TRBD1 (6 bases). The CDR3 is 11 amino acids. The V gene lost 3 bases and the J gene lost 6 bases, with 8 bases spanning the gap. Germline V lookup: CDR1 SQVTM, CDR2 ANQGSEA. CDR3 DNA: TGCAGCGTTGACCCAGGGGCTGAAGCTTTCTTT. This translates into CSVDPGAEAFF.

This clonotype was counted at least ten times. The chain joins TRBV7-2 to TRBJ2-1, with TRBD2 identical over 14 bases. Unmatched junction bases numbered 3, after V lost 5 bases and J lost 9 bases. CDR3 length equals 14 residues. From germline, CDR1 is SGHTA and CDR2 FQGNSA. For the CDR3, the DNA is TGTGCCAGCAGCCCGGGACTAGCGGGAGTTGAGCAGTTCTTC. Translation gives CASSPGLAGVEQFF.